Below, 15 T cell receptor beta chains from the same sample are listed, as sequenced in a study of OX40 agonist ivuxolimab in advanced cancers. Using immunoSEQ multiplex PCR, the repertoire was profiled, and TCRdb retains in-frame clones only, with some absent. Of 85,000 to 100,000 clones in the sample, 70% to 90% were seen once. The source material was CD4+ or CD8+ T cells sorted from blood, sampled in a trial of the OX40 agonist ivuxolimab. The source is an adult with an advanced solid tumor such as melanoma, head and neck, liver or kidney cancer.

The J gene is TRBJ1-1, the V gene TRBV6-5; maybe TRBD1 (6 bases). V lost 8 bases to trimming and J lost 0 bases, with 13 bases between them. The CDR3 consists of 14 residues. The germline gives CDR1 MNHEY, CDR2 SVGAGI. The CDR3 reads CASAGGHLNTEAFF. The CDR3 coding sequence is TGTGCCAGCGCGGGGGGACATTTGAACACTGAAGCTTTCTTT.

The chain combines TRBV29-1 with TRBJ2-1; tentatively, D is TRBD1 or TRBD2 (5 bases each). This CDR3 comprises 13 residues. Trimming removed 6 bases from V and 4 bases from J, with 13 bases in between. Germline V gene data show CDR1 as SQVTM and CDR2 as ANQGSEA. This chain's CDR3 is CSVGTAEYNEQFF. The DNA for the CDR3 is TGCAGCGTCGGGACGGCCGAATACAATGAGCAGTTCTTC.

The chain employs TRBV5-1 and TRBJ2-5, with a weak D call TRBD1 (5 bases). CDR3 length equals 13 residues. CDR1 is SGHRS, CDR2 YFSETQ, per germline. Deletions cut 4 bases from V and 5 bases from J, with 12 bases between. This chain's CDR3 is CASSPQGGETQYF. The CDR3 bases are TGCGCCAGCAGCCCTCAGGGTGGGGAGACCCAGTACTTC. The variable domain in full, completed from reference TRBV5-1 and TRBJ2-5, reads KAGVTQTPRYLIKTRGQQVTLSCSPISGHRSVSWYQQTPGQGLQFLFEYFSETQRNKGNFPGRFSGRQFSNSRSEMNVSTLELGDSALYLCASSPQGGETQYFGPGTRLLVL.

The chain combines TRBV28 with TRBJ2-3; 8 bases are shared with TRBD2. J gave up 0 bases and V 6 bases, and 11 bases lay outside the gene matches. CDR1 and CDR2 (germline): MDHEN, SYDVKM. The CDR3 has 17 amino acids. CDR3 nucleotide sequence: TGTGCCAGCAGGGGCCCGGGGCTAGCGGGTAGCACAGATACGCAGTATTTT. As protein: CASRGPGLAGSTDTQYF.

This sequence joins TRBV19 and TRBJ2-1; D unclear. This CDR3 region has 15 residues. CDR1 and CDR2 (germline): LNHDA, SQIVND (reference sequence). V gave up 0 bases and J gave up 4 bases, with 10 bases separating them. CDR3 bases: TGTGCCAGTAGTATAGATCGTGGAGCATACAATGAGCAGTTCTTC. The encoded protein is CASSIDRGAYNEQFF.

This chain's CDR3 is CASSVAATGTGEQYF. For the CDR3, the DNA is TGTGCCAGCAGCGTAGCCGCGACAGGAACGGGCGAGCAGTACTTC. This chain joins TRBV9 and TRBJ2-7; a weak D match, TRBD1 (6 bases). The CDR3 runs to 15 residues. Germline V gene data show CDR1 as SGDLS and CDR2 as YYNGEE. Trimming took off 0 bases at V and 6 bases at J, with 16 bases between the two ends.

This rearrangement joins TRBV19 to TRBJ2-6; D unresolved. This CDR3 spans 14 amino acids. The V and J ends lost 6 bases and 0 bases respectively, with 6 bases between them. Looked up from germline, CDR1 is LNHDA and CDR2 is SQIVND (reference sequence). The CDR3: CASRVISGANVLTF. For the CDR3, the DNA is TGTGCCAGTAGGGTTATCTCTGGGGCCAACGTCCTGACTTTC.

The chain couples TRBV7-3 to TRBJ2-1; no reliable D call. CDR1 SGHTA and CDR2 FQGTGA come from the germline V gene. Trimming removed 0 bases at V and 2 bases at J, with 11 bases between. The CDR3 is 16 residues long. This CDR3 reads CASSLTPRLPYNEQFF. The CDR3 region has the DNA TGTGCCAGCAGCTTAACACCTAGACTTCCCTACAATGAGCAGTTCTTC.

The V call is TRBV14, the J call TRBJ2-1; a weak D match, TRBD2 (6 bases). Looked up from germline, CDR1 is SGHDN and CDR2 is FVKESK. CDR3 length: 16 residues. Between the trimmed V and J ends, which lost 1 base and 7 bases, there was a span of 17 bases. The CDR3 sequence: CASSQGYGTSGNEQFF. The CDR3, as DNA: TGTGCCAGCAGCCAAGGATACGGGACCAGCGGGAATGAGCAGTTCTTC.

V gene TRBV5-1 combines with J gene TRBJ1-3, with 8 bases identical to TRBD1. CDR1 and CDR2 (germline): SGHRS, YFSETQ. J lost 4 bases, V lost 3 bases, and 9 bases had no gene match. The CDR3 has 16 amino acids. CDR3 sequence (DNA): TGCGCCAGCAGCTCGACAGGGGCGCTCGTGGGAAACACCATATATTTT. Its translation: CASSSTGALVGNTIYF.

The chain is built from TRBV19 and TRBJ2-2; perhaps D is TRBD1 or TRBD2 (5 bases each). Per germline, CDR1 LNHDA and CDR2 SQIVND (reference sequence). The CDR3 covers 15 residues. Trimming cost V 5 bases and J 6 bases, with 16 bases left between them. The CDR3 DNA is TGTGCCAGTAGTCCAGGGACGACTGGGGCCGGGGAGCTGTTTTTT. Amino acid sequence: CASSPGTTGAGELFF.

The gene calls are TRBV7-2 and TRBJ1-2, with D unresolved. V lost 2 bases, J lost 8 bases, and 12 bases lay in between. Germline V gives CDR1 SGHTA, CDR2 FQGNSA. The CDR3 extends over 13 amino acids. The CDR3 bases are TGTGCCAGCAGCTTATATGGGCGTCGAGGCTACACCTTC. This encodes CASSLYGRRGYTF.

V and J are TRBV21-1 and TRBJ1-4; TRBD1, the table's D call, lacks a check against the DNA. TRBV21-1 has pseudogene status. CDR3 length equals 19 residues. CDR3 loop: CASSSSRRVQGATNEKLFF. The DNA for the CDR3 is TGTGCCAGCAGCTCCTCCCGGAGGGTTCAGGGGGCGACTAATGAAAAACTGTTTTTT.

This chain's CDR3 is CASSTRTSGRAFWGTGELFF. The CDR3 DNA follows: TGTGCCAGTAGTACGCGGACTAGCGGGAGGGCTTTTTGGGGCACCGGGGAGCTGTTTTTT. This chain joins TRBV19 and TRBJ2-2; 15 bases agree with TRBD2. This CDR3 is 20 amino acids long. Per germline, CDR1 LNHDA and CDR2 SQIVND (reference sequence). The J segment lost 4 bases and the V segment lost 4 bases, leaving 13 bases of the junction unmatched. Full variable domain (outside the CDR3, taken from reference TRBV19 and TRBJ2-2): DGGITQSPKYLFRKEGQNVTLSCEQNLNHDAMYWYRQDPGQGLRLIYYSQIVNDFQKGDIAEGYSVSREKKESFPLTVTSAQKNPTAFYLCASSTRTSGRAFWGTGELFFGEGSRLTVL.

The chain recombines TRBV6-5 with TRBJ2-5; 9 bases match TRBD1. This CDR3 contains 15 residues. With 4 bases clipped from V and 4 bases from J, the junction kept 7 bases outside the gene matches. Germline loops: CDR1 MNHEY, CDR2 SVGAGI. The CDR3 DNA is TGTGCCAGCAGTTCCCGGGACAGGGTGCGAGAGACCCAGTACTTC. It is translated as CASSSRDRVRETQYF.